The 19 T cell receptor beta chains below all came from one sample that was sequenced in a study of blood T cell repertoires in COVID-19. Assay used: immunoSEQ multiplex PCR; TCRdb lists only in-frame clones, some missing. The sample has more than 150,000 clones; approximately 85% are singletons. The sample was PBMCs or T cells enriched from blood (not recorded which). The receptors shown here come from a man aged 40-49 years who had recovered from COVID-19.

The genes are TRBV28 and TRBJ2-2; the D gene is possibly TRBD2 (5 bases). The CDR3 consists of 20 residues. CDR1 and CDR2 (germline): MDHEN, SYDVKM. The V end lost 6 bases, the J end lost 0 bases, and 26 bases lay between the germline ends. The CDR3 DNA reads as TGTGCCAGCAGCGCTCCTCTCTTTCTTGGGAGTCAGACGAACACCGGGGAGCTGTTTTTT. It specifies CASSAPLFLGSQTNTGELFF.

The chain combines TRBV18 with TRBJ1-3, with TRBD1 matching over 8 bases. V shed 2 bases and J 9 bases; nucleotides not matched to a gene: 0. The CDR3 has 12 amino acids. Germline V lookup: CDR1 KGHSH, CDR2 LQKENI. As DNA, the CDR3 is TGTGCCAGCTCACCAGACAGGGGCACCATATATTTT. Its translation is CASSPDRGTIYF.

The CDR3 sequence: CASSQTGGQSYTF. The CDR3 bases are TGTGCCAGCAGCCAGACAGGGGGCCAGAGCTACACCTTC. V is TRBV7-3 and J is TRBJ1-2; 10 bases agree with TRBD1. Trimming at V came to 5 bases and at J to 9 bases, leaving 6 bases not matched to a gene. The germline gives CDR1 SGHTA, CDR2 FQGTGA. The CDR3 runs to 13 residues.

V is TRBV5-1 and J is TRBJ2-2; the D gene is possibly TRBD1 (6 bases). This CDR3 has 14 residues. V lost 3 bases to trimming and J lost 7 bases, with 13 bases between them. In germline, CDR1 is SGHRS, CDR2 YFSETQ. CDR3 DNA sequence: TGCGCCAGCAGCTCACAGGGATTCGTCGGGGAGCTGTTTTTT. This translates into CASSSQGFVGELFF.

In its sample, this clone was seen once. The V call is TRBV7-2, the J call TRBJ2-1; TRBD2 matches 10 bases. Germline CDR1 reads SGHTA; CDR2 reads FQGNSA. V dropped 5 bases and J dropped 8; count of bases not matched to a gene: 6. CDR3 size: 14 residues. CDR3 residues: CASSPGTSVYEQFF. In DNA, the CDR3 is TGTGCCAGCAGCCCCGGGACTAGCGTCTATGAGCAGTTCTTC.

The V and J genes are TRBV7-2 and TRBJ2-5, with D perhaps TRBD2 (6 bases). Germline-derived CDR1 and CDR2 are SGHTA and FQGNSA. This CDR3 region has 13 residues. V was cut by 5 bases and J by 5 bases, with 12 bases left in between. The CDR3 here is CASSAPGDETQYF. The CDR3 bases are TGTGCCAGCAGCGCCCCGGGAGATGAGACCCAGTACTTC.

The CDR3 spells CASGTHATVDYGYTF. CDR3 DNA sequence: TGTGCCAGCGGTACCCATGCGACAGTGGACTATGGCTACACCTTC. The chain couples TRBV6-5 to TRBJ1-2; possible D gene TRBD1, 5 bases. The CDR3 is made up of 15 amino acids. With 8 bases removed from V and 3 bases from J, the gap between germline ends came to 19 bases. Germline-derived CDR1 and CDR2 are MNHEY and SVGAGI.

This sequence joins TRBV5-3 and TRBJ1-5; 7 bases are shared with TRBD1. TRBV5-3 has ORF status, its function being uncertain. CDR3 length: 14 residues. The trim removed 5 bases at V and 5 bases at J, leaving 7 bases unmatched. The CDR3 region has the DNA TGTGCCAGAAGGACGACAGGGACCCATCAGCCCCAGCATTTT. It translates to CARRTTGTHQPQHF.

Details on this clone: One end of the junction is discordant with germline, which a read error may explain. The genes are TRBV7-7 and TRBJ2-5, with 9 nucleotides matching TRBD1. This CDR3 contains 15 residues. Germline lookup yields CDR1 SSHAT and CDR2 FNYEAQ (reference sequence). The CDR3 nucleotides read TGTGCTAGCACCCAGGGAGGACAGGGGACAGAGACCCAGTACTTC. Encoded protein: CASTQGGQGTETQYF.

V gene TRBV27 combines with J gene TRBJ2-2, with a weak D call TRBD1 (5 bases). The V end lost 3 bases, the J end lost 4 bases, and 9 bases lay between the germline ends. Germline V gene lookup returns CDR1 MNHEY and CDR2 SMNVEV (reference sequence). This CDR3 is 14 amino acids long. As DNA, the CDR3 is TGTGCCAGCAGTTTCTACAGGCTCACCGGGGAGCTGTTTTTT. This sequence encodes CASSFYRLTGELFF.

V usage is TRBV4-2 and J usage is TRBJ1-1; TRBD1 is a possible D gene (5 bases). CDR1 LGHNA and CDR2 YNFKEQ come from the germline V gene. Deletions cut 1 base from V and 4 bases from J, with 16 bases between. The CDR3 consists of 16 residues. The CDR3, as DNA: TGTGCCAGCAGCCAAGTGGGGGGGATGAGCGGCACTGAAGCTTTCTTT. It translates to CASSQVGGMSGTEAFF.

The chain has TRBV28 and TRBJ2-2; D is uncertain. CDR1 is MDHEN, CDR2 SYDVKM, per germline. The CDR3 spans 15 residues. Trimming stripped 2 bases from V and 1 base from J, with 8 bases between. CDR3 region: CASSLVIRNTGELFF. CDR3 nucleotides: TGTGCCAGCAGTTTAGTTATCAGGAACACCGGGGAGCTGTTTTTT.

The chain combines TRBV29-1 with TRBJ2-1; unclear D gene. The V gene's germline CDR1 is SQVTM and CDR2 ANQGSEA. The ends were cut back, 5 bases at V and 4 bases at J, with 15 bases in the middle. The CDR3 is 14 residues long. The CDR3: CSVLTSISYNEQFF. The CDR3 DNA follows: TGCAGCGTTCTGACATCTATCTCATACAATGAGCAGTTCTTC.

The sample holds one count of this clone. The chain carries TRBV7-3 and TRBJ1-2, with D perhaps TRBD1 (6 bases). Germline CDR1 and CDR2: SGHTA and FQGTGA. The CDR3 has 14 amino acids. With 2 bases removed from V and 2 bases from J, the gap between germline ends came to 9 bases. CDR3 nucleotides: TGTGCCAGCAGCTTAGGCAGGGGAAACTATGGCTACACCTTC. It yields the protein CASSLGRGNYGYTF.

The CDR3 sequence: CASEASSYNEQFF. Written as DNA, the CDR3 is TGTGCCAGCGAGGCAAGCTCCTACAATGAGCAGTTCTTC. This chain links TRBV6-6 with TRBJ2-1, with unresolved D. Germline-derived CDR1 and CDR2 are MNHNY and SVGAGI (reference sequence). The CDR3 is made up of 13 amino acids. V lost 8 bases and J lost 0, with 8 bases in between.

The CDR3 loop reads CASSTRQALNEKLFF. The CDR3 nucleotides read TGTGCCAGCAGTACGCGACAGGCGCTTAATGAAAAACTGTTTTTT. The genes are TRBV28 and TRBJ1-4; D might be TRBD1 (6 bases). CDR1 and CDR2 from the germline V gene are MDHEN and SYDVKM. The CDR3 is made up of 15 amino acids. V lost 5 bases and J lost 4, with 14 bases in between.

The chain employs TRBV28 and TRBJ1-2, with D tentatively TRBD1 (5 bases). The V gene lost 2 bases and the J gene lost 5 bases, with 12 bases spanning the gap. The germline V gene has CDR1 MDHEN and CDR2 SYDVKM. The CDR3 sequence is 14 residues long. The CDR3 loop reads CASSLGEGAYGYTF. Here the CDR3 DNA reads TGTGCCAGCAGTTTAGGGGAAGGGGCATATGGCTACACCTTC.

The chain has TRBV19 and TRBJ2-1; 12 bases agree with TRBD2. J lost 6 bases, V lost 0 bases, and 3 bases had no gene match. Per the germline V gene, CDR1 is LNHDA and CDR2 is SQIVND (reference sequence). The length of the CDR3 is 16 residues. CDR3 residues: CASSIDMGLAGNEQFF. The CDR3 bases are TGTGCCAGTAGTATAGATATGGGACTAGCGGGCAATGAGCAGTTCTTC. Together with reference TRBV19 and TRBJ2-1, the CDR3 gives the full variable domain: DGGITQSPKYLFRKEGQNVTLSCEQNLNHDAMYWYRQDPGQGLRLIYYSQIVNDFQKGDIAEGYSVSREKKESFPLTVTSAQKNPTAFYLCASSIDMGLAGNEQFFGPGTRLTVL.

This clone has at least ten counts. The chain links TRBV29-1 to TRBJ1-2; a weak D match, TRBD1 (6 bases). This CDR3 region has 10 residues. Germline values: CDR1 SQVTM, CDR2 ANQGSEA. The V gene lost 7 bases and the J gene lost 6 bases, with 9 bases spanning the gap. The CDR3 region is CSGYRDGYTF. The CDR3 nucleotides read TGCAGCGGTTACAGGGATGGCTACACCTTC.